This T cell receptor beta chain was retrieved from a study of blood T cell repertoires in COVID-19. Measured with immunoSEQ multiplex PCR; TCRdb has only the in-frame clones, and not every one. The sample lists some 260,000 clones; just over 90% were seen once. The CDR3 is 17 amino acids. The V gene lost 4 bases and the J gene lost 0 bases, with 13 bases spanning the gap. Germline CDR1 and CDR2: SGHDN and FVKESK. The sequenced sample consisted of PBMCs or T cells enriched from blood (not recorded which). The sequence was obtained from a woman aged 18-30 years who had recovered from COVID-19. This rearrangement joins TRBV14 to TRBJ1-6; TRBD1 is a possible D gene (5 bases). The CDR3: CASSPSGGSSYNSPLHF. The CDR3 region has the DNA TGTGCCAGCAGCCCCTCGGGGGGGAGCTCCTATAATTCACCCCTCCACTTT.